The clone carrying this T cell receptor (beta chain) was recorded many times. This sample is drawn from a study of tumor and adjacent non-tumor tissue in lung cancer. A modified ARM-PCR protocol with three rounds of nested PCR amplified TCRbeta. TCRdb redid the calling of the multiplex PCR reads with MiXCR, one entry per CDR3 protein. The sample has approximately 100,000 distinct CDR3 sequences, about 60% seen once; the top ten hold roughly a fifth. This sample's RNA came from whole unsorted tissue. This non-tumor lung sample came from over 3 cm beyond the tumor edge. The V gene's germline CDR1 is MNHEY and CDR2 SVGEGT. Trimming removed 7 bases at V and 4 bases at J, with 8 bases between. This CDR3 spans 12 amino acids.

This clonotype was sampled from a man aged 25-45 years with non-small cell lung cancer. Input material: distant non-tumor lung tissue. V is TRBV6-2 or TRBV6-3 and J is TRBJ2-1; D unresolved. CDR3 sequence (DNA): TGTGCCAGCAAGCCAGCTTACAATGAGCAGTTCTTC. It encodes CASKPAYNEQFF.